Listed below are T cell receptor beta chains from one sample, sequenced in a study of regulatory dendritic cells for organ transplantation. Antigen specificity for these receptors is unknown. Clones were read by immunoSEQ multiplex PCR, and TCRdb kept only the in-frame ones, dropping some. The sample lists 9,500 to 15,000 clones, about three fifths seen once, with about 1.2% in the top ten. Sequencing was done on a sample of naive CD8+ T cells from blood cultured with dendritic cells. These receptors came from a human donor in good health. Each CDR3 is given with its conserved first and last residue. Each record gives: clone size, D gene, V gene, J gene, CDR3 DNA, CDR3 protein. D genes are given only for firm matches. The listing skips clone size in some rows; elsewhere it reads once, few, many or a size class.

clone_size: few
d_call: NA
v_call: TRBV13
j_call: TRBJ2-7
cdr3_nt: TGTGCCAGCAGCTTGGCGGGGCAGGGCTCCTACGAGCAGTACTTC
cdr3_aa: CASSLAGQGSYEQYF

clone_size: few
d_call: TRBD1
v_call: TRBV4-1
j_call: TRBJ1-4
cdr3_nt: TGCGCCAGCAGCCACCCCAGACAGGGTCCCCATGCAAAACTGTTTTTT
cdr3_aa: CASSHPRQGPHAKLFF

clone_size: NA
d_call: NA
v_call: TRBV27
j_call: TRBJ1-5
cdr3_nt: TGTGCCAGCAGTTTATCGTCGTATAGCAATCAGCCCCAGCATTTT
cdr3_aa: CASSLSSYSNQPQHF

clone_size: NA
d_call: NA
v_call: TRBV4-2
j_call: TRBJ1-6
cdr3_nt: TGTGCCAGCAGCCAAGTTGGGGGGGGGCGCGATTCACCCCTCCACTTT
cdr3_aa: CASSQVGGGRDSPLHF

clone_size: NA
d_call: TRBD1
v_call: TRBV5-6
j_call: TRBJ2-3
cdr3_nt: TGTGCCAGCAGAGGGACGTTTGGCAGGGGGTTCGATGCAGATACGCAGTATTTT
cdr3_aa: CASRGTFGRGFDADTQYF

clone_size: NA
d_call: TRBD1
v_call: TRBV6-6
j_call: TRBJ1-3
cdr3_nt: TGTGCCAGCAGTTACGTATTGACAGGGGCTGGAAACACCATATATTTT
cdr3_aa: CASSYVLTGAGNTIYF

clone_size: NA
d_call: TRBD2
v_call: TRBV7-7
j_call: TRBJ2-3
cdr3_nt: TGTGCCAGCAGCTCCGGGGGGGCTAGCACAGATACGCAGTATTTT
cdr3_aa: CASSSGGASTDTQYF

clone_size: NA
d_call: TRBD2
v_call: TRBV5-6
j_call: TRBJ2-5
cdr3_nt: TGTGCCAGCAGCTATAGCGGGGTTGAGACCCAGTACTTC
cdr3_aa: CASSYSGVETQYF

clone_size: once
d_call: NA
v_call: TRBV9
j_call: TRBJ2-7
cdr3_nt: TGTGCCAGCAGCGAGGGACACTCCTACGAGCAGTACTTC
cdr3_aa: CASSEGHSYEQYF

clone_size: NA
d_call: NA
v_call: TRBV5-4
j_call: TRBJ2-7
cdr3_nt: TGTGCCAGCGCGGTTCAGGGGCTATCCTACGAGCAGTACTTC
cdr3_aa: CASAVQGLSYEQYF

clone_size: NA
d_call: TRBD1
v_call: TRBV19
j_call: TRBJ2-7
cdr3_nt: TGTGCCAGTAGTTTGACAGGGACCTACGAGCAGTACTTC
cdr3_aa: CASSLTGTYEQYF

clone_size: NA
d_call: NA
v_call: TRBV2
j_call: TRBJ2-1
cdr3_nt: TGTGCCAGCAGTGAAGCTCGCTACAGCTCCTACAATGAGCAGTTCTTC
cdr3_aa: CASSEARYSSYNEQFF

clone_size: NA
d_call: TRBD1
v_call: TRBV7-9
j_call: TRBJ2-5
cdr3_nt: TGTGCCAGCAGCCAGGCGACAGGGGCCGATTGGGAGACCCAGTACTTC
cdr3_aa: CASSQATGADWETQYF

clone_size: few
d_call: NA
v_call: TRBV19
j_call: TRBJ1-1
cdr3_nt: TGTGCCAGTACCCCCGGCGGTGAAGCTTTCTTT
cdr3_aa: CASTPGGEAFF

clone_size: once
d_call: TRBD1
v_call: TRBV2
j_call: TRBJ1-1
cdr3_nt: TGTGCCAGCAGTGAACCTCTGGGACAGGGGAACACTGAAGCTTTCTTT
cdr3_aa: CASSEPLGQGNTEAFF

clone_size: NA
d_call: TRBD1
v_call: TRBV10-1
j_call: TRBJ1-2
cdr3_nt: TGCGCCAGCAGTGAGTCCTCAAGGACAGGGCGGGTGGACTATGGCTACACCTTC
cdr3_aa: CASSESSRTGRVDYGYTF

clone_size: NA
d_call: TRBD2
v_call: TRBV5-1
j_call: TRBJ2-7
cdr3_nt: TGCGCCAGCAGCTCCCCTAGCGGGGGCGCCTACCACATTGACTACGAGCAGTACTTC
cdr3_aa: CASSSPSGGAYHIDYEQYF

clone_size: few
d_call: TRBD1
v_call: TRBV5-1
j_call: TRBJ2-1
cdr3_nt: TGCGCCAGCAGCTTGGTAGGGGGCCCCTACAATGAGCAGTTCTTC
cdr3_aa: CASSLVGGPYNEQFF

clone_size: NA
d_call: NA
v_call: TRBV4-1
j_call: TRBJ2-1
cdr3_nt: TGCGCCAGCAGCCAAGGGGGACTGCAATCGAGCTCCTACAATGAGCAGTTCTTC
cdr3_aa: CASSQGGLQSSSYNEQFF

clone_size: few
d_call: NA
v_call: TRBV11-3
j_call: TRBJ1-1
cdr3_nt: TGTGCCAGCAGCTTACTGGACAGCTACACTGAAGCTTTCTTT
cdr3_aa: CASSLLDSYTEAFF

clone_size: NA
d_call: NA
v_call: TRBV11-3
j_call: TRBJ1-1
cdr3_nt: TGTGCCAGCAGTTCCTCCGGGGGGGGAGGCACTGAAGCTTTCTTT
cdr3_aa: CASSSSGGGGTEAFF

clone_size: NA
d_call: NA
v_call: TRBV7-9
j_call: TRBJ1-3
cdr3_nt: TGTGCCAGCAGCCCGTCAGGGTCTGGAAACACCATATATTTT
cdr3_aa: CASSPSGSGNTIYF

clone_size: NA
d_call: TRBD1
v_call: TRBV4-1
j_call: TRBJ2-2
cdr3_nt: TGCGCCAGCAGCCAAGGGTGGCAGGGGGTGACCACCGGGGAGCTGTTTTTT
cdr3_aa: CASSQGWQGVTTGELFF

clone_size: NA
d_call: NA
v_call: TRBV4-1
j_call: TRBJ1-4
cdr3_nt: TGCGCCAGCAGCCAAGATCTTTTCGGCGGAGAAAATGAAAAACTGTTTTTT
cdr3_aa: CASSQDLFGGENEKLFF

clone_size: NA
d_call: TRBD1
v_call: TRBV27
j_call: TRBJ2-1
cdr3_nt: TGTGCCAGCAGTTCAGGACAGGTGGTATACAATGAGCAGTTCTTC
cdr3_aa: CASSSGQVVYNEQFF

clone_size: NA
d_call: NA
v_call: TRBV27
j_call: TRBJ1-3
cdr3_nt: TGTGCCAGCAGTTTATCGATTCCCAGCTCTGGAAACACCATATATTTT
cdr3_aa: CASSLSIPSSGNTIYF

clone_size: NA
d_call: NA
v_call: TRBV7-9
j_call: TRBJ1-1
cdr3_nt: TGTGCCAGCAGCCCCGATGGACTAATGAACACTGAAGCTTTCTTT
cdr3_aa: CASSPDGLMNTEAFF

clone_size: NA
d_call: NA
v_call: TRBV9
j_call: TRBJ2-5
cdr3_nt: TGTGCCAGCAGCGATCAGGGGCGCGAGACCCAGTACTTC
cdr3_aa: CASSDQGRETQYF

clone_size: NA
d_call: NA
v_call: TRBV7-9
j_call: TRBJ1-4
cdr3_nt: TGTGCCAGCAGCTTAATAACAGGGACCTGGGGGACTAATGAAAAACTGTTTTTT
cdr3_aa: CASSLITGTWGTNEKLFF

clone_size: NA
d_call: NA
v_call: TRBV4-3
j_call: TRBJ1-1
cdr3_nt: TGCGCCAGCAGCCAAGATACAGGTGCGAGGACTGAAGCTTTCTTT
cdr3_aa: CASSQDTGARTEAFF

clone_size: NA
d_call: TRBD1
v_call: TRBV19
j_call: TRBJ1-2
cdr3_nt: TGTGCCAGTAATTGGGGACAGGGGTACAACTATGGCTACACCTTC
cdr3_aa: CASNWGQGYNYGYTF

clone_size: NA
d_call: TRBD2
v_call: TRBV9
j_call: TRBJ2-5
cdr3_nt: TGTGCCAGCAGCGCCGGGGGGGCTGGGGGAGAGACCCAGTACTTC
cdr3_aa: CASSAGGAGGETQYF

clone_size: NA
d_call: NA
v_call: TRBV4-1
j_call: TRBJ1-3
cdr3_nt: TGCGCCAGCAGCATCCTTGGAGACACCATATATTTT
cdr3_aa: CASSILGDTIYF

clone_size: once
d_call: NA
v_call: TRBV7-9
j_call: TRBJ2-5
cdr3_nt: TGTGCCGAGAGGGACAACCAAGAGACCCAGTACTTC
cdr3_aa: CAERDNQETQYF

clone_size: NA
d_call: TRBD1
v_call: TRBV19
j_call: TRBJ2-6
cdr3_nt: TGTGCCAGTAGTTCCAAACAGGGGTGGCCCTCTGGGGCCAACGTCCTGACTTTC
cdr3_aa: CASSSKQGWPSGANVLTF

clone_size: NA
d_call: NA
v_call: TRBV14
j_call: TRBJ2-7
cdr3_nt: TGTGCCAGCAGCCACCTCGACAGTCCCTCCTACGAGCAGTACTTC
cdr3_aa: CASSHLDSPSYEQYF

clone_size: few
d_call: NA
v_call: TRBV2
j_call: TRBJ1-6
cdr3_nt: TGTGCCAGCAGTGAAAGGGAGAGGAGCTCCTATAATTCACCCCTCCACTTT
cdr3_aa: CASSERERSSYNSPLHF

clone_size: NA
d_call: NA
v_call: TRBV9
j_call: TRBJ1-1
cdr3_nt: TGTGCCAGCAGCGTAGGAGGTAGGCAGAACACTGAAGCTTTCTTT
cdr3_aa: CASSVGGRQNTEAFF

clone_size: NA
d_call: NA
v_call: TRBV12-5
j_call: TRBJ2-2
cdr3_nt: TGTGCTAGTGGTTTGGAGCAGGGGAGAACCGGGGAGCTGTTTTTT
cdr3_aa: CASGLEQGRTGELFF

clone_size: few
d_call: NA
v_call: TRBV27
j_call: TRBJ2-7
cdr3_nt: TGTGCCAGCAGTTTGCGCTCCGGGACACGCCGCTACGAGCAGTACTTC
cdr3_aa: CASSLRSGTRRYEQYF

clone_size: medium-sized
d_call: TRBD1
v_call: TRBV5-1
j_call: TRBJ2-7
cdr3_nt: TGCGCCAGCAGCGGGTCTGGCAGGGGGACCGAGCAGTACTTC
cdr3_aa: CASSGSGRGTEQYF

clone_size: NA
d_call: NA
v_call: TRBV13
j_call: TRBJ1-1
cdr3_nt: TGTGCCAGCAGCATAAGACGGGGCACTGAAGCTTTCTTT
cdr3_aa: CASSIRRGTEAFF

clone_size: once
d_call: NA
v_call: TRBV5-4
j_call: TRBJ2-7
cdr3_nt: TGTGCCAGCAGCTTGGACAGCAGCTCCTACGAGCAGTACTTC
cdr3_aa: CASSLDSSSYEQYF

clone_size: NA
d_call: NA
v_call: TRBV19
j_call: TRBJ2-1
cdr3_nt: TGTGCCAGTAGTATAGACTCCGGCTACAATGAGCAGTTCTTC
cdr3_aa: CASSIDSGYNEQFF